Below are 2 T cell receptor beta chains sequenced from a single sample in a study of human T cells and chemical hapten exposure. TCRdb itself ran the RACE reads through MiXCR, one entry per CDR3 protein. The sample includes tens of thousands of distinct CDR3 sequences, over 8.5% seen only once; the top ten take roughly 7%. Noted time point: patch test 2, 6 weeks after DPC sensitization. The treatment is: therapeutic diphenylcyclopropenone sensitization with weekly scalp DPC. Sequencing was performed on whole blood, taken in connection with sensitization to the hapten diphenylcyclopropenone (DPC). These receptors originate from a man aged 25 to 45 with alopecia areata. Some clones in this sample may be carry-over from other donors' samples.

Ten or more counts support this clonotype. The chain has TRBV6-2 or TRBV6-3 and TRBJ2-1, with 7 positions matching TRBD1. The CDR3 covers 14 residues. V lost 2 bases and J lost 4; bases outside the gene matches: 2. Germline values: CDR1 MNHEY, CDR2 SVGEGT. The CDR3, as DNA: TGTGCCAGCAGTTACACGGACAGGTACAATGAGCAGTTCTTC. This codes for CASSYTDRYNEQFF.

This clonotype was detected many times. V and J are TRBV9 and TRBJ2-5; D is ambiguous. Germline V gene data show CDR1 as SGDLS and CDR2 as YYNGEE. Trimming removed 3 bases from V and 4 bases from J, with 4 bases in between. The CDR3 totals 11 residues. CDR3 protein: CASSGGETQYF. CDR3 bases: TGTGCCAGCAGCGGGGGAGAGACCCAGTACTTC.